Detailed here is one T cell receptor beta chain. Antigen specificity is unknown. These data originate in a study of T cells in Graves' hyperthyroidism and ophthalmopathy. General study findings and limits: Expanded thyroid clonotypes (above 0.001) were mostly also found in blood. Ophthalmopathy was separated from stable hyperthyroidism by a 13 V-J model.

Diagnostic assessment was based on clinical symptoms, serum thyroxine and TRAb, thyroid ultrasound and orbital computed tomography. TCR beta CDR3 sequences were amplified from RNA transcripts. RT-PCR in the first round (using the HTBI primer set) targeted the TCR CDR3. TCRdb reprocessed the multiplex PCR reads with MiXCR, giving one entry per CDR3 protein. The sample carries fewer than 350,000 distinct CDR3 sequences, approximately 15% recorded once. Input material: blood. The sequence was collected from a woman aged 40 to 49 with Graves' hyperthyroidism.

DNA for the CDR3: TGTGCCAGTAATAAACACCCGGGACTAGCGGGACCAGATACGCAGTATTTT. Amino acids: CASNKHPGLAGPDTQYF. This chain uses TRBV19 with TRBJ2-3, with 13 bases lining up with TRBD2. CDR1 LNHDA and CDR2 SQIVND come from the germline V gene (reference sequence). Trimming took 7 bases from V and 4 from J; bases not matched to a gene: 11. The CDR3 extends over 17 amino acids. The variable domain in full, completed from reference TRBV19 and TRBJ2-3, reads DGGITQSPKYLFRKEGQNVTLSCEQNLNHDAMYWYRQDPGQGLRLIYYSQIVNDFQKGDIAEGYSVSREKKESFPLTVTSAQKNPTAFYLCASNKHPGLAGPDTQYFGPGTRLTVL.